Below are 17 T cell receptor beta chains sequenced from a single sample in a study of OX40 agonist ivuxolimab in advanced cancers. Measured with immunoSEQ multiplex PCR; TCRdb has only the in-frame clones, and not every one. The sample holds some 57,000 clones; 86% are singletons and the top ten take approximately 1%. Sequencing was performed on CD4+ or CD8+ T cells sorted from blood, taken in a trial of the OX40 agonist ivuxolimab. These receptors came from an adult with an advanced solid tumor such as melanoma, head and neck, liver or kidney cancer.

V usage is TRBV5-1 and J usage is TRBJ1-2; the match to TRBD1 covers 10 bases. The germline V gene has CDR1 SGHRS and CDR2 YFSETQ. V trimming: 4 bases; J trimming: 3 bases; junction bases outside the gene matches: 6. The CDR3 is 15 residues long. CDR3 in amino acids: CASSQGQGIYYGYTF. CDR3 bases: TGCGCCAGCAGCCAGGGACAGGGGATCTACTATGGCTACACCTTC. Based on the CDR3 plus reference TRBV5-1 and TRBJ1-2, the full variable domain is KAGVTQTPRYLIKTRGQQVTLSCSPISGHRSVSWYQQTPGQGLQFLFEYFSETQRNKGNFPGRFSGRQFSNSRSEMNVSTLELGDSALYLCASSQGQGIYYGYTFGSGTRLTVV.

The chain has TRBV28 and TRBJ2-2; D may be TRBD2 (6 bases). The CDR3 spans 18 residues. CDR1 and CDR2 from the germline V gene are MDHEN and SYDVKM. V was trimmed by 3 bases and J by 0 bases, leaving 17 bases between them. The CDR3 here is CASSFPLEGIPNTGELFF. The CDR3, as DNA: TGTGCCAGCAGTTTCCCCCTGGAGGGCATCCCGAACACCGGGGAGCTGTTTTTT.

The rearrangement links TRBV9 to TRBJ2-7, with TRBD2 matching 8 bases. Trimming cost V 0 bases and J 2 bases; bases outside gene matches: 7. Germline values: CDR1 SGDLS, CDR2 YYNGEE. CDR3 length equals 16 residues. CDR3 nucleotides: TGTGCCAGCAGCGTAGCGGGCCAGCGGGAGACCTACGAGCAGTACTTC. Amino acid sequence: CASSVAGQRETYEQYF.

This clone has more than one count but fewer than ten. The rearrangement uses TRBV11-3 and TRBJ2-3; D might be TRBD1 or TRBD2, each matching 5 bases. CDR1 and CDR2 from the germline V gene are SGHNT and YENEEA. The V and J ends lost 1 base and 11 bases respectively, with 10 bases between them. CDR3 length: 12 residues. The CDR3 region has the DNA TGTGCCAGCAGCTTAGTAAGGGACGAGCAGTATTTT. Protein: CASSLVRDEQYF.

V is TRBV7-2 and J is TRBJ2-5, with D possibly TRBD1 on 6 matching bases. V lost 5 bases and J lost 4, with 17 bases in between. The CDR3 covers 15 residues. Germline V gene data show CDR1 as SGHTA and CDR2 as FQGNSA. CDR3 sequence: CASSPAGVKRETQYF. Here the CDR3 DNA reads TGTGCCAGCAGCCCCGCAGGGGTAAAGCGAGAGACCCAGTACTTC.

This clone was detected only once. V usage is TRBV11-2 and J usage is TRBJ1-1; 8 bases agree with TRBD1. CDR1 is SGHAT and CDR2 is FQNNGV in the germline V gene. Trimming removed 2 bases from V and 1 base from J; junction bases left unmatched: 3. The CDR3 contains 15 residues. CDR3: CASSLLGQGNTEAFF. CDR3 DNA: TGTGCCAGCAGCTTATTAGGACAGGGGAACACTGAAGCTTTCTTT. Full variable domain (remainder filled in from reference TRBV11-2 and TRBJ1-1): EAGVAQSPRYKIIEKRQSVAFWCNPISGHATLYWYQQILGQGPKLLIQFQNNGVVDDSQLPKDRFSAERLKGVDSTLKIQPAKLEDSAVYLCASSLLGQGNTEAFFGQGTRLTVV.

This chain connects TRBV28 to TRBJ1-1; D unclear. Germline CDR1 is MDHEN and CDR2 is SYDVKM. Trimming removed 2 bases from V and 9 bases from J, with 13 bases in between. CDR3 length: 13 amino acids. The CDR3, as DNA: TGTGCCAGCAGTTTAGGTACTTCTGGACAAGCTTTCTTT. As protein: CASSLGTSGQAFF.

The gene calls are TRBV6-1 and TRBJ1-1; D is unclear. Trimming cost V 7 bases and J 1 base, with 10 bases left between them. The germline V gene has CDR1 MNHNS and CDR2 SASEGT. The CDR3 covers 13 residues. The CDR3, as DNA: TGTGCCAGCACTAGACATGAGAACACTGAAGCTTTCTTT. Amino acid sequence: CASTRHENTEAFF.

The gene calls are TRBV7-2 and TRBJ2-2; weak D call: TRBD2 (5 bases). Trimming removed 5 bases at V and 5 bases at J, with 12 bases between. In germline, CDR1 is SGHTA, CDR2 FQGNSA. There are 14 residues in the CDR3. The CDR3 reads CASSRGGGTGELFF. CDR3 nucleotides: TGTGCCAGCAGCCGAGGAGGAGGTACCGGGGAGCTGTTTTTT. Filled out from reference TRBV7-2 and TRBJ2-2, the complete variable domain reads GAGVSQSPSNKVTEKGKDVELRCDPISGHTALYWYRQSLGQGLEFLIYFQGNSAPDKSGLPSDRFSAERTGGSVSTLTIQRTQQEDSAVYLCASSRGGGTGELFFGEGSRLTVL.

This chain links TRBV21-1 with TRBJ2-1. TRBV21-1 is flagged as a pseudogene. The CDR3 spans 12 residues. In DNA form, the CDR3 reads TGTGCCAGCAGAAGACCAACGGCGGAGCAGTTCTTC. This codes for CASRRPTAEQFF.

V usage is TRBV19 and J usage is TRBJ1-4; D unresolved. CDR3 length equals 14 residues. Between the trimmed V and J ends, which lost 11 bases and 3 bases, there was a span of 16 bases. Germline loops: CDR1 LNHDA, CDR2 SQIVND (reference sequence). CDR3 bases: TGTGCCTCCTCCCGGGCACAACCTAATGAAAAACTGTTTTTT. Its translation: CASSRAQPNEKLFF. Full variable domain (rest looked up from reference TRBV19 and TRBJ1-4): DGGITQSPKYLFRKEGQNVTLSCEQNLNHDAMYWYRQDPGQGLRLIYYSQIVNDFQKGDIAEGYSVSREKKESFPLTVTSAQKNPTAFYLCASSRAQPNEKLFFGSGTQLSVL.

V gene TRBV28 combines with J gene TRBJ2-1; D uncertain. With 7 bases removed from V and 9 bases from J, the gap between germline ends came to 10 bases. The length of the CDR3 is 11 residues. Germline CDR1 is MDHEN and CDR2 is SYDVKM. The CDR3 region has the DNA TGTGCCAGCACCTTGAAGGCTGAGCAGTTCTTC. Its translation: CASTLKAEQFF. The full variable domain, with the rest looked up from reference TRBV28 and TRBJ2-1, is DVKVTQSSRYLVKRTGEKVFLECVQDMDHENMFWYRQDPGLGLRLIYFSYDVKMKEKGDIPEGYSVSREKKERFSLILESASTNQTSMYLCASTLKAEQFFGPGTRLTVL.

As DNA, the CDR3 is TGTGCCACCAGCAGAGACCTTCTAGGTGGAGCTTTCTTT. It yields the protein CATSRDLLGGAFF. The chain couples TRBV15 to TRBJ1-1; D unresolved. This CDR3 spans 13 amino acids. V lost 0 bases, J lost 10 bases, and 12 bases lay in between. In germline, CDR1 is LNHNV, CDR2 YYDKDF (reference sequence). The full variable domain, rest sourced from reference TRBV15 and TRBJ1-1, is DAMVIQNPRYQVTQFGKPVTLSCSQTLNHNVMYWYQQKSSQAPKLLFHYYDKDFNNEADTPDNFQSRRPNTSFCFLDIRSPGLGDTAMYLCATSRDLLGGAFFGQGTRLTVV.

This clone was observed a handful of times. V gene TRBV21-1 combines with J gene TRBJ1-4; the table's D call of TRBD1 was not tested on the DNA. TRBV21-1 is recorded as a pseudogene. The CDR3 has 15 amino acids. CDR3 in DNA: TGTGCCAGCAGCAGCAGTGGTCCGACTAATGAAAAACTGTTTTTT. Amino acids: CASSSSGPTNEKLFF.

CDR3 in amino acids: CASRTSGRALEQFF. Written as DNA, the CDR3 is TGTGCCAGCAGGACCAGCGGGAGGGCCCTTGAGCAGTTCTTC. The gene calls are TRBV5-4 and TRBJ2-1; 10 bases fit TRBD2. The CDR3 loop spans 14 amino acids. Per germline, CDR1 SGHNT and CDR2 YYREEE (reference sequence). V lost 5 bases to trimming and J lost 9 bases; unmatched junction nucleotides: 8.

A note on this clone: Different DNA sequences within this sample yield the same CDR3. The rearrangement links TRBV18 to TRBJ1-2; D is ambiguous. CDR1 and CDR2 (germline): KGHSH, LQKENI. V was pared by 2 bases and J by 5 bases, with 9 bases between. This CDR3 has 13 amino acids. The CDR3 bases are TGTGCCAGCTCACCAGGGTCGGATTATGGCTACACCTTC. Amino acid sequence: CASSPGSDYGYTF. The variable domain in full, with the rest retrieved from reference TRBV18 and TRBJ1-2, is NAGVMQNPRHLVRRRGQEARLRCSPMKGHSHVYWYRQLPEEGLKFMVYLQKENIIDESGMPKERFSAEFPKEGPSILRIQQVVRGDSAAYFCASSPGSDYGYTFGSGTRLTVV.

The chain is built from TRBV4-3 and TRBJ2-7; 10 nucleotides match TRBD1. CDR3 length: 12 amino acids. Trimming cost V 3 bases and J 11 bases; bases outside gene matches: 4. Germline V gene lookup returns CDR1 LGHNA and CDR2 YSLEER. The CDR3 nucleotides read TGCGCCAGCAGCCAGGGACAGGGGCGGAAGTACTTC. It is translated as CASSQGQGRKYF.